These 24 T cell receptor beta chains originate from one sample sequenced in a study of T cell repertoires in aging, cancer and after chemotherapy. Rearranged V-D-J TRB sequences were amplified with a mixed TRB-A/B primer pool. MiXCR, applied by TCRdb to the multiplex PCR reads, yields one record per CDR3 protein. The data contain over 1,000 distinct CDR3 sequences, approximately 30% of them singletons. Amplification of TCR beta used genomic DNA extracted from peripheral blood. Specimen: blood. Receptors were obtained from a human donor with a blood cancer.

Within the sample, this clonotype is medium-sized. The chain uses TRBV18 and TRBJ1-1, with D unclear. V lost 3 bases, J lost 7 bases, and 12 bases lay in between. Per germline, CDR1 KGHSH and CDR2 LQKENI. The CDR3 contains 13 residues. CDR3 sequence reads: CASSPTREGEAFF. The DNA for the CDR3 is TGTGCCAGCTCACCCACGCGGGAGGGTGAAGCTTTCTTT.

This clonotype is classed as medium-sized. The chain carries TRBV7-9 and TRBJ2-1; TRBD2 agrees at 8 bases. Germline loops: CDR1 SEHNR, CDR2 FQNEAQ (reference sequence). The CDR3 loop spans 15 amino acids. After removal of 5 bases from V and 8 bases from J, the junction contained 11 bases not matched to a gene. CDR3 amino acids: CASSPGSGSIYEQFF. DNA for the CDR3: TGTGCCAGCAGCCCCGGCAGCGGGAGTATCTATGAGCAGTTCTTC.

Here the CDR3 DNA reads TGTGCCAGCAGACAGGGGAGTGCTGAAGCTTTCTTT. It specifies CASRQGSAEAFF. J is TRBJ1-1 and V is TRBV6-5; 7 bases agree with TRBD1. Trimming cost V 6 bases and J 6 bases; bases outside gene matches: 4. Germline lookup yields CDR1 MNHEY and CDR2 SVGAGI. The CDR3 has 12 amino acids.

As for this clonotype: This may stem from a read error, because a much larger clone lies one nucleotide away. The chain is built from TRBV5-1 and TRBJ2-7, with no clear D. The germline V gene has CDR1 SGHRS and CDR2 YFSETQ. There are 14 residues in the CDR3. In nucleotides, the CDR3 is TGCGTCAGCAGCATAACAGCCCTCTCCTACGAGCAGTACTTC. This gives the protein CVSSITALSYEQYF.

This chain connects TRBV6-1 to TRBJ2-5; the match to TRBD2 covers 7 bases. V was clipped by 2 bases and J by 4 bases; unmatched bases: 4. CDR1 and CDR2 from the germline V gene are MNHNS and SASEGT. This CDR3 is 14 amino acids long. This chain's CDR3 is CASSEMGGIETQYF. DNA for the CDR3: TGTGCCAGCAGTGAAATGGGGGGGATAGAGACCCAGTACTTC.

With respect to this clonotype: It may be a read error: a sequence one base away is much more abundant. The chain has TRBV7-2 and TRBJ2-7; no clear D. The CDR3 has 16 amino acids. Per germline, CDR1 SGHTA and CDR2 FQGNSA. The germline V and J ends were trimmed by 5 bases and 4 bases, with 21 bases remaining between them. CDR3: CASSLNPGRRSYEQYF. The CDR3 bases are TGTGCCAGCAGCCTAAACCCTGGCCGAAGGTCGTACGAGCAGTACTTC.

There are a few counts of this clonotype. J is TRBJ2-2 and V is TRBV4-1; possibly TRBD1 or TRBD2 for D (6 bases each). The CDR3 consists of 14 residues. Germline loops: CDR1 MGHRA, CDR2 YSYEKL. Trimming took off 5 bases at V and 4 bases at J, with 11 bases between the two ends. The CDR3 region is CASSSGAGTGELFF. CDR3 DNA: TGCGCCAGCAGCTCGGGGGCGGGCACCGGGGAGCTGTTTTTT.

Judged by abundance, this clonotype is large (0.1 to 1%). The rearrangement links TRBV6-5 to TRBJ1-3; D possibly corresponds to TRBD1 (5 bases). The V end lost 8 bases, the J end lost 0 bases, and 17 bases lay between the germline ends. The CDR3 covers 16 residues. Germline V gene lookup returns CDR1 MNHEY and CDR2 SVGAGI. The CDR3 is CASSVTRRGSGNTIYF. For the CDR3, the DNA is TGTGCCAGCTCAGTTACGAGGAGGGGCTCTGGAAACACCATATATTTT.

A note on this clonotype: A much more abundant neighbour one base away suggests this may be a read error. V usage is TRBV20-1 and J usage is TRBJ1-2; no definite D call. The V gene lost 8 bases and the J gene lost 0 bases, with 10 bases spanning the gap. The germline gives CDR1 DFQATT, CDR2 SNEGSKA (reference sequence). The CDR3 totals 12 residues. CDR3 DNA: TGCAGTACCGAGGATGCTAACTATGGCTACACCTTC. Its protein is CSTEDANYGYTF.

Sample share makes this clonotype medium-sized. The chain carries TRBV12-3 or TRBV12-4 and TRBJ2-4, with D tentatively TRBD2 (6 bases). Trimming left V 3 bases short and J 5 bases short, with 14 bases between. This CDR3 has 15 amino acids. The CDR3, as DNA: TGTGCCAGCAGTTTCTCGACTAGACGACAAAACATTCAGTACTTC. Amino acids: CASSFSTRRQNIQYF.

This clonotype was counted a single time. V is TRBV6-2 or TRBV6-3 and J is TRBJ2-6; D could derive from TRBD1 or TRBD2 (7 bases each). Between the trimmed V and J ends, which lost 6 bases and 3 bases, there was a span of 15 bases. The CDR3 has 16 residues. The germline CDR1 and CDR2 sequences are MNHEY and SVGEGT. The CDR3 nucleotides are TGTGCCAGCAGGACAGGGAGGGAGAGTGGGGCCAACGTCCTGACTTTC. Amino acid sequence: CASRTGRESGANVLTF.

The V call is TRBV19, the J call TRBJ2-6, with TRBD1 as a possible D gene (6 bases). CDR3 length equals 16 residues. Trimming stripped 6 bases from V and 0 bases from J, with 12 bases between. The V gene's germline CDR1 is LNHDA and CDR2 SQIVND (reference sequence). This chain's CDR3 is CASRLDSYSGANVLTF. CDR3 DNA: TGTGCCAGTAGACTGGACAGCTACTCTGGGGCCAACGTCCTGACTTTC.

This chain uses TRBV28 with TRBJ2-7; 10 nucleotides align to TRBD1. CDR3 length equals 16 residues. Germline V CDR1 and CDR2: MDHEN, SYDVKM. Trimming took 5 bases from V and 1 from J; bases not matched to a gene: 8. CDR3 nucleotide sequence: TGTGCCAGCAGTCTTATCGCGGGACAGGGGTCCTACGAGCAGTACTTC. It encodes CASSLIAGQGSYEQYF.

The chain recombines TRBV19 with TRBJ2-6; D is perhaps TRBD2 (5 bases). Looked up from germline, CDR1 is LNHDA and CDR2 is SQIVND (reference sequence). Trimming shortened V by 6 bases and J by 6 bases, and 12 bases separated the two germline ends. This CDR3 region has 14 residues. The CDR3 reads CASRRRSKANVLTF. CDR3 bases: TGTGCCAGTAGGAGGAGGTCTAAGGCCAACGTCCTGACTTTC.

This clonotype is judged large. The J gene is TRBJ1-6, the V gene TRBV6-6; perhaps TRBD1 as D (6 bases). There are 15 residues in the CDR3. The V gene's germline CDR1 is MNHNY and CDR2 SVGAGI (reference sequence). Trimming removed 2 bases at V and 10 bases at J, with 15 bases between. The CDR3 loop is CASSYPGTLQSPLHF. In nucleotides, the CDR3 is TGTGCCAGCAGTTACCCCGGGACATTGCAATCACCCCTCCACTTT.

By proportion, this clonotype is medium-sized. The V and J genes are TRBV20-1 and TRBJ2-5; the match to TRBD1 covers 7 bases. The length of the CDR3 is 12 residues. V shed 6 bases, J shed 4 bases, and the junction held 5 bases outside the gene matches. Germline CDR1 is DFQATT and CDR2 is SNEGSKA (reference sequence). The CDR3 sequence is CSARQGLETQYF. The CDR3 DNA is TGCAGTGCCAGACAGGGCTTAGAGACCCAGTACTTC.

This chain uses TRBV20-1 with TRBJ2-7; 7 bases are shared with TRBD2. Germline V gives CDR1 DFQATT, CDR2 SNEGSKA (reference sequence). The CDR3 totals 14 residues. V dropped 0 bases and J dropped 4; count of bases not matched to a gene: 6. CDR3 DNA sequence: TGCAGTGCTAGAGACTTAGCGGGCTTGTACGAGCAGTACTTC. It specifies CSARDLAGLYEQYF.

The V and J genes are TRBV19 and TRBJ2-5; D gene uncertain. The germline CDR1 and CDR2 sequences are LNHDA and SQIVND (reference sequence). V was trimmed by 6 bases and J by 5 bases, leaving 13 bases between them. The CDR3 consists of 13 residues. The DNA of the CDR3 is TGTGCCAGTAGGGCCAGCCCCTTCGAGACCCAGTACTTC. This sequence encodes CASRASPFETQYF.

The chain recombines TRBV20-1 with TRBJ1-2; 8 positions agree with TRBD1. V gave up 1 base and J gave up 7 bases; unmatched junction bases: 5. The CDR3 runs 13 residues. CDR1 is DFQATT, CDR2 SNEGSKA, per germline (reference sequence). The CDR3, as DNA: TGCAGTGCTAGAGTGGCAGGGGGCGCTGGCTACACCTTC. As protein: CSARVAGGAGYTF.

By share, this clonotype ranks as large (0.1 to 1%). The V and J genes are TRBV6-5 and TRBJ2-1; D is possibly TRBD1 (6 bases). Between the trimmed V and J ends, which lost 2 bases and 6 bases, there was a span of 11 bases. Germline loops: CDR1 MNHEY, CDR2 SVGAGI. The CDR3 extends over 14 amino acids. In DNA, the CDR3 is TGTGCCAGCAGTTACACGACAGGAGTCAATGAGCAGTTCTTC. Protein sequence: CASSYTTGVNEQFF.

In this sample, this clonotype is medium-sized. The V and J genes are TRBV18 and TRBJ1-1; D is unclear. V lost 5 bases and J 0 bases, leaving 10 bases between the germline ends. Germline V gene data show CDR1 as KGHSH and CDR2 as LQKENI. CDR3 size: 14 residues. This CDR3 is CASSVTSLNTEAFF. In DNA, the CDR3 is TGTGCCAGCTCAGTCACATCGTTGAACACTGAAGCTTTCTTT.

This clonotype rates as large. The chain recombines TRBV6-1 with TRBJ2-7; 9 bases are a match to TRBD1. CDR1 and CDR2 (germline): MNHNS, SASEGT. Losses at the gene ends were 2 bases for V and 6 bases for J; bases not matched to a gene: 5. This CDR3 spans 14 amino acids. CDR3 residues: CASSEPGTGSEQYF. CDR3 in DNA: TGTGCCAGCAGTGAACCCGGGACAGGGTCCGAGCAGTACTTC.

The rearrangement joins TRBV6-2 or TRBV6-3 to TRBJ2-5, with 9 bases matching TRBD2. Germline V gene data show CDR1 as MNHEY and CDR2 as SVGEGT. V was clipped by 10 bases and J by 1 base; unmatched bases: 4. The CDR3 spans 13 residues. CDR3 residues: CATRLAAQETQYF. In DNA form, the CDR3 reads TGTGCCACCAGACTAGCGGCCCAAGAGACCCAGTACTTC.

J is TRBJ1-5 and V is TRBV28; D is possibly TRBD1 (5 bases). The V gene lost 6 bases and the J gene lost 2 bases, with 14 bases spanning the gap. Germline assignment: CDR1 MDHEN and CDR2 SYDVKM. This CDR3 contains 15 residues. The CDR3 sequence: CASRFQGMGNQPQHF. Written as DNA, the CDR3 is TGTGCCAGCAGATTCCAGGGAATGGGCAATCAGCCCCAGCATTTT.